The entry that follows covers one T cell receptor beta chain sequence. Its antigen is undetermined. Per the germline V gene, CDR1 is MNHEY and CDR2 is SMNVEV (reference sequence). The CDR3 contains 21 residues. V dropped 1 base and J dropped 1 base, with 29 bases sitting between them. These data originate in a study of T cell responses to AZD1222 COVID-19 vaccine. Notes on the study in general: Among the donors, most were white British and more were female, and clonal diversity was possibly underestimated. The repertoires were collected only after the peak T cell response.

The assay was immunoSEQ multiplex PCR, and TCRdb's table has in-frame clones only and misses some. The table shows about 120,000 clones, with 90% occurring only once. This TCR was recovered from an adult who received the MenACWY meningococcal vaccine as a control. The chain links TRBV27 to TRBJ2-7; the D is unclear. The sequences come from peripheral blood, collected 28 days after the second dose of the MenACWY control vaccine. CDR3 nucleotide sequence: TGTGCCAGCAGTTTATACGATAGATCGCTTTCGGTATGTAGATTTTCCTACGAGCAGTACGTC. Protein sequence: CASSLYDRSLSVCRFSYEQYV.